These 7 T cell receptor beta chains share one sample of origin, sequenced in a study of T cells expressing NK-cell markers (TCRdb year 2020). Library construction relied on 5' RACE. Sequencing was carried out with an Illumina HiSeq 2000. TCRdb reprocessed the reads, reporting each CDR3 protein sequence once and no DNA. The sample's own table lists about 190,000 distinct CDR3 sequences. The ten largest make up around 20% of the sample. Sequenced input: blood T cells: a sorted CD56 or NKG2C T cell subset, CD4+ or CD8+ T cells, or bulk PBMC T cells (not recorded which). The receptors were sampled from a man aged 18 to 69 in good health.

The chain links TRBV6-5 to TRBJ2-1; TCRdb proposes TRBD2, but this gene call is untestable without DNA. The CDR3 has 12 amino acids. Germline V gene data show CDR1 as MNHEY and CDR2 as SVGAGI. The CDR3 loop is CASSAGPDEQFF.

V and J are TRBV18 and TRBJ1-4; the D gene TCRdb calls, TRBD1, cannot be checked with no DNA. CDR3 length: 14 residues. Germline V gene sequence: CDR1 KGHSH, CDR2 LQKENI. CDR3 region: CASSSGAPGEKLFF. Variable domain in full (rest from reference TRBV18 and TRBJ1-4): NAGVMQNPRHLVRRRGQEARLRCSPMKGHSHVYWYRQLPEEGLKFMVYLQKENIIDESGMPKERFSAEFPKEGPSILRIQQVVRGDSAAYFCASSSGAPGEKLFFGSGTQLSVL.

The V call is TRBV10-3, the J call TRBJ1-1; the TCRdb call, TRBD1, lacks DNA for checking. CDR3 length: 13 residues. Germline CDR1 is ENHRY and CDR2 is SYGVKD. CDR3 protein: CAISETGRTEAFF.

V and J are TRBV27 and TRBJ2-1. The CDR3 loop spans 13 amino acids. CDR1 and CDR2 from the germline V gene are MNHEY and SMNVEV (reference sequence). CDR3 sequence reads: CASGSHSYNEQFF.

The chain uses TRBV27 and TRBJ1-1. The germline CDR1 and CDR2 sequences are MNHEY and SMNVEV (reference sequence). There are 13 residues in the CDR3. CDR3 loop: CASSDTVYSEAFF.

This sequence joins TRBV7-9 and TRBJ1-2. Germline V CDR1 and CDR2: SEHNR, FQNEAQ (reference sequence). The CDR3 extends over 11 amino acids. Here the CDR3 reads CASSSSYGYTF.

The chain is built from TRBV3-1 and TRBJ2-1; without DNA, the TCRdb call of TRBD1 cannot be checked. The CDR3 is 16 amino acids. Germline CDR1 and CDR2: LGHDT and YNNKEL (reference sequence). CDR3 in amino acids: CASRPDRSSSYNEQFF.